This TCR beta chain derives from a study of long-term antiretroviral therapy in people with HIV. Study-wide results and limits: Versus controls, repertoires in people with HIV had narrower CDR3 length ranges.

The junction had 6 bases not matched to a gene; V was cut back by 6 bases and J by 4 bases. The CDR3 has 15 amino acids. Germline V CDR1 and CDR2: MNHEY, SVGAGI. At survey level, the immunoSEQ assay was run in its v3.0 version. The data were produced by immunoSEQ multiplex PCR, yet TCRdb's version contains in-frame clones alone and is incomplete. The data contain over 9,500 clones, over 70% of them singletons. In the case of this clone: Its antigen is unknown.

The source of this sequence is a middle-aged man with HIV. The input for sequencing was unsorted PBMCs, taken 1.8 years before starting antiretroviral therapy. The chain links TRBV6-5 to TRBJ2-2; 9 nucleotides match TRBD1. The CDR3 loop is CASSRDRAGTGELFF. CDR3 bases: TGTGCCAGCAGCAGGGACAGGGCGGGCACCGGGGAGCTGTTTTTT.